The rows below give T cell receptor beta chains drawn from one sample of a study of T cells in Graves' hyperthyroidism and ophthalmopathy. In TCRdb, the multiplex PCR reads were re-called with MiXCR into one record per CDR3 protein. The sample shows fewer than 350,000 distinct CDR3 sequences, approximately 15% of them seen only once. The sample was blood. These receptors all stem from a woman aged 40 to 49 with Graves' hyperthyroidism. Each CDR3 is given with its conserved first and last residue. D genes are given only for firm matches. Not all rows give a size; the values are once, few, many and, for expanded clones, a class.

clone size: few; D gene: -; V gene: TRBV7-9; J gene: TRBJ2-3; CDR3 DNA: TGTGCCAGCAGCCCTCACCTAGCAGCAGATACGCAGTATTTT; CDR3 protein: CASSPHLAADTQYF
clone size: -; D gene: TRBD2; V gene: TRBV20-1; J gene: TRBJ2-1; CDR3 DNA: TGCAGTGCTGCCCGTAGCGGGAGCTCCTACAATGAGCAGTCCTTC; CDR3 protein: CSAARSGSSYNEQSF
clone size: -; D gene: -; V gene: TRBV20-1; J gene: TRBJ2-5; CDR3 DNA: TGCAGTGCTAGAGCCCCCCAGCGGGCGATGGAGACCCAGTACTTC; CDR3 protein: CSARAPQRAMETQYF
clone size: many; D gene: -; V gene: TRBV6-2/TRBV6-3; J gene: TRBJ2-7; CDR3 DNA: TGTGCCAGCAGTCCTCTTACTTTCTACCTAGCCGGCTACGAGCAGTACTTC; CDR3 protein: CASSPLTFYLAGYEQYF
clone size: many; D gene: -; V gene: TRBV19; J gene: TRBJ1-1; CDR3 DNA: TGTGCCAGTAGTCGAGGGGCAGACACTGAAGCTTTCTTT; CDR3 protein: CASSRGADTEAFF
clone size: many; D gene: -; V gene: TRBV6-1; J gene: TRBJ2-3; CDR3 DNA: TGTGCCAGCAGTCCGGGAGAGATCAGGGATACGCAGTATTTT; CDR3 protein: CASSPGEIRDTQYF
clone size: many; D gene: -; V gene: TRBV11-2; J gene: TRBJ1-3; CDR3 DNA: TGTGCCAGCAGCTTCAGCGGGGGGCGACCTGGAAACACCATATATTTT; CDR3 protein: CASSFSGGRPGNTIYF
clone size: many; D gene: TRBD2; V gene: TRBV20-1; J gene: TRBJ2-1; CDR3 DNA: TGCAGTGCTAGAGAGGAGGGCGGGAGATGGCTCAATGAGCAGTTCTTC; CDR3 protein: CSAREEGGRWLNEQFF
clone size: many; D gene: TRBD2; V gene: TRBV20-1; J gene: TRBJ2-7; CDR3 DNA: TGCAGTGCGGACGAGCGGGAGCCTTACGAGCAGTACTTC; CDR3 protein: CSADEREPYEQYF
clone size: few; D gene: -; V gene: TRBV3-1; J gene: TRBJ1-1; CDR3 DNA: TGTGCCAGCGGTTGGGGGGGGGGCCAGGGAAACACTGAAGCTTTCTTT; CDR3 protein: CASGWGGGQGNTEAFF
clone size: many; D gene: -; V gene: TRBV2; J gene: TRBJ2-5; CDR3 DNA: TGTGCCAGCAGTGAAATGGAGTTTACGGGGTACTTC; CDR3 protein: CASSEMEFTGYF
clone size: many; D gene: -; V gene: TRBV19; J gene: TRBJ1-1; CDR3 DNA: TGTGCCAGTATTAAAGGGCGGACTGAAGCTTTCTTT; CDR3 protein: CASIKGRTEAFF
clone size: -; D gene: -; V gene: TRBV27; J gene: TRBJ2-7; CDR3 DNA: TGTGCCAGCAGTTTAGCTTCCTGGACAGAATACGAGCAGTACTTC; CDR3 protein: CASSLASWTEYEQYF
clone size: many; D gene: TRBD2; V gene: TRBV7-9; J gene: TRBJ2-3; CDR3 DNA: TGTGCCAGCAGCTTACGGGAGGGGTTCACAGATACGCAGTATTTT; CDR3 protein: CASSLREGFTDTQYF
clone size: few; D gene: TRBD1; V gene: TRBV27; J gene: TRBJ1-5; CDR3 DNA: TGTGCCAGCAGTCCATTTTCAGGGGGTGGTCAGCCCCAGCATTTT; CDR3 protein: CASSPFSGGGQPQHF
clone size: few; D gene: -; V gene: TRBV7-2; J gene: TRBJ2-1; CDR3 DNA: TGTGCCAGCAGCTCGGGCGGACAGGTTTCAAGCGGGGAGCAGTTCTTC; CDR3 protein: CASSSGGQVSSGEQFF
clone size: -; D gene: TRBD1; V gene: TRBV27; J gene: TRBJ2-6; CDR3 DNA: TGTGCCAGCAGTTTAGGTTTTGGGACAGGGAGATCTGGGGCCAACGTCCTGACTTTC; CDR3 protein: CASSLGFGTGRSGANVLTF
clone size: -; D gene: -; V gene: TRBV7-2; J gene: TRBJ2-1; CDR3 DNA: TGTGCCAGCAGCTTAGAGTTTTCCTCTACCGATGAGCAGTTCTTC; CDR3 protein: CASSLEFSSTDEQFF